A selection of T cell receptor beta chains follows, all from one sample in a study of molecular identifiers for immune sequencing clone quantification. TCRdb analysed the PCR reads with MiXCR anew, one entry per CDR3 protein. The data contain 9,500 to 15,000 distinct CDR3 sequences, about 18% of them singletons. The material sequenced was naive CD8+ T cells from blood, with Jurkat cell RNA spiked in. The source of these receptors is a human donor in good health. Some libraries in this study had Jurkat cell RNA spiked in. The CDR3 runs from the conserved cysteine through the conserved F or W. D genes are given only for firm matches. Some rows mark clone size as missing; the rest say once, few, many or name a class of expanded clone.

cdr3_nt cdr3_aa d_call j_call clone_size v_call cdr3_length
TGTGCCACCAGTGATTCCGGGTACACCGGGGAGCTGTTTTTT CATSDSGYTGELFF . TRBJ2-2 many TRBV24-1 14
TGTGCCAGCAGCTTGAGCGCTAGTCCGATCGATGAGCAGTTCTTC CASSLSASPIDEQFF . TRBJ2-1 few TRBV7-9 15
TGTGCCAGCAGCTTATGGTCCCAAGAGACCCAGTACTTC CASSLWSQETQYF . TRBJ2-5 many TRBV11-2 13
TGTGCCAGCATGAAAAGCGGGGGGCGGTCCTACGAGCAGTACTTC CASMKSGGRSYEQYF TRBD2 TRBJ2-7 many TRBV2 15
TGCAGTGGGGAGCCGGGACAGGGTATTGAGACCCAGTACTTC CSGEPGQGIETQYF TRBD1 TRBJ2-5 medium-sized TRBV20-1 14
TGCGCCAGCAGCCAAGAGGGACTAGCGGGAGGTGATGAGCAGTTCTTC CASSQEGLAGGDEQFF TRBD2 TRBJ2-1 many TRBV4-1 16
TGTGCCAGCTCAGCAACAGGGAGAGGGTATGACGAGCAGTACTTC CASSATGRGYDEQYF . TRBJ2-7 medium-sized TRBV18 15
TGTGCCACCAGCAGAGATCCCCCCGGGATGGACAGCCCCCAAGAGACCCAGTACTTC CATSRDPPGMDSPQETQYF . TRBJ2-5 few TRBV15 19
TGCGCCAGCAGCCCCCGGACAGCTTCCAACACTGAAGCTTTCTTT CASSPRTASNTEAFF . TRBJ1-1 many TRBV4-1 15
TGTGCCAGCAGTTACTCCGACGGGGGAGAGCAGTACTTC CASSYSDGGEQYF . TRBJ2-7 many TRBV6-6 13
TGTGCCAGCAGCAGTGGACAGGAGCAGTACTTC CASSSGQEQYF . TRBJ2-7 many TRBV7-6 11
TGTGCCACCAGTGATCCCCGGACCGGGGAGCTGTTTTTT CATSDPRTGELFF . TRBJ2-2 medium-sized TRBV24-1 13
TGTGCCAGCAGCTTAGTGGGGATAGCCCTGACGTCGACTAGCACAGATACGCAGTATTTT CASSLVGIALTSTSTDTQYF . TRBJ2-3 medium-sized TRBV7-9 20
TGTGCCAGCAGCCTCGGACCTAGCGGGAGCGAGCAGTACTTC CASSLGPSGSEQYF TRBD2 TRBJ2-7 many TRBV6-2/TRBV6-3 14
TGTGCCAGCAGCTTAGGGCAAAACACTGAAGCTTTCTTT CASSLGQNTEAFF . TRBJ1-1 many TRBV11-2 13
TGTGCCAGTAGTCAGGGCAATCAGCCCCAGCATTTT CASSQGNQPQHF . TRBJ1-5 many TRBV19 12
TGTGCCAGCAGTTATGCCCCCGCGGGCACTGAAGCTTTCTTT CASSYAPAGTEAFF . TRBJ1-1 medium-sized TRBV6-5 14
TGCGCCAGCAGCCCATCCGGGAACACCGGGGAGCCGTTTTTT CASSPSGNTGEPFF . TRBJ2-2 . TRBV4-3 14
TGTGCCACCAGCAGAGAACCCGAAGACAATGAGCAGTTCTTC CATSREPEDNEQFF . TRBJ2-1 many TRBV15 14
TGTGCCAGCAGCCCGCTTACGGGAGGGGGTTATGAGCAGTTCTTC CASSPLTGGGYEQFF TRBD2 TRBJ2-1 . TRBV7-9 15
TGTGCCAGCAGTTTTATCTCAGGGACAGGGGAGACCCAGTACTTC CASSFISGTGETQYF TRBD1 TRBJ2-5 . TRBV27 15
TGTGCCAGCAGCTTGACAGGGTTGACGTATGAGCAGTTCTTC CASSLTGLTYEQFF TRBD1 TRBJ2-1 . TRBV11-2 14
TGTGCCAGCAGCTTGGAAGGGGGCCAGAACACCGGGGAGCTGTTTTTT CASSLEGGQNTGELFF TRBD1 TRBJ2-2 medium-sized TRBV13 16
TGTGCCAGCAGCTTAGATACAGGGGCTCGGGATGAGCAGTTCTTC CASSLDTGARDEQFF TRBD1 TRBJ2-1 many TRBV11-2 15
TGTGCCAGCAGTTTGACCGGGACACACTACGAGCAGTACTTC CASSLTGTHYEQYF . TRBJ2-7 many TRBV27 14
TGTGCCAGCAGAACCGGGACACCAAACACTGAAGCTTTCTTT CASRTGTPNTEAFF . TRBJ1-1 few TRBV12-3/TRBV12-4 14
TGCGCCAGCAGCCGACAACTCCGGGACAGGGGGCCCGATGAGCAGTTCTTC CASSRQLRDRGPDEQFF TRBD1 TRBJ2-1 . TRBV4-3 17
TGCAGTGCCAGCCCAATGGAGAACACTGAAGCTTTCTTT CSASPMENTEAFF . TRBJ1-1 medium-sized TRBV20-1 13